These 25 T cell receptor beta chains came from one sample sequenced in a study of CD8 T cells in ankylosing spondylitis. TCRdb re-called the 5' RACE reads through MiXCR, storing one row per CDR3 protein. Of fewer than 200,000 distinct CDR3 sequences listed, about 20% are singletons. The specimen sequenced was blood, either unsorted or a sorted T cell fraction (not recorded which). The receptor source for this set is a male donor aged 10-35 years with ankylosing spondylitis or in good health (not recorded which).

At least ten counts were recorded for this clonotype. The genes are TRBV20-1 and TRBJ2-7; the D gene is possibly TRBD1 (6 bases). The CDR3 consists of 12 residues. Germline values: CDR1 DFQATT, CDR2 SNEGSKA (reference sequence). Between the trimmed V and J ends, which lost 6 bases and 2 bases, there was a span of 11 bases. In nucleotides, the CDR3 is TGCAGTGCCGGCACAGGGACCTACGAGCAGTACTTC. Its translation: CSAGTGTYEQYF.

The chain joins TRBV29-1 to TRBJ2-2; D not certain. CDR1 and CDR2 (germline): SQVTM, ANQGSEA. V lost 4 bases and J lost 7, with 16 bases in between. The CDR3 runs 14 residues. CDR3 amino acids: CSVAISRVGGELFF. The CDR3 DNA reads TGCAGCGTTGCCATTAGTAGGGTCGGCGGGGAGCTGTTTTTT.

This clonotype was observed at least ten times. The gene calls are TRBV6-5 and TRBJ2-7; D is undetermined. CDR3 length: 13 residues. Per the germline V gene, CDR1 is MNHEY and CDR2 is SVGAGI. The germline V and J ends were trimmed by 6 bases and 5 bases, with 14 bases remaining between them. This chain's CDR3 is CASRVGAQNEQYF. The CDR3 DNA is TGTGCCAGCAGGGTGGGCGCGCAGAACGAGCAGTACTTC.

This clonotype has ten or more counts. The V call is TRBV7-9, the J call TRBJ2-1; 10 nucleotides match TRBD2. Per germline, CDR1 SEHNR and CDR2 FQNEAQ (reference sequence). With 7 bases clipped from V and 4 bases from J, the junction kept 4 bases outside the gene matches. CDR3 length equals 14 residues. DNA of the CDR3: TGTGCCAGCACCACTAGCGGGACATACAATGAGCAGTTCTTC. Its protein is CASTTSGTYNEQFF.

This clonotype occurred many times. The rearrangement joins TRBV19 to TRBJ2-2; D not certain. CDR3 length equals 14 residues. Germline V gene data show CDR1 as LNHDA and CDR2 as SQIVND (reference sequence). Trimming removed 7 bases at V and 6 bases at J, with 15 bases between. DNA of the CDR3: TGTGCCAGTATGGGAACCTGGGTCGCCGGGGAGCTGTTTTTT. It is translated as CASMGTWVAGELFF. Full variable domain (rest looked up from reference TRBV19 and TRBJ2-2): DGGITQSPKYLFRKEGQNVTLSCEQNLNHDAMYWYRQDPGQGLRLIYYSQIVNDFQKGDIAEGYSVSREKKESFPLTVTSAQKNPTAFYLCASMGTWVAGELFFGEGSRLTVL.

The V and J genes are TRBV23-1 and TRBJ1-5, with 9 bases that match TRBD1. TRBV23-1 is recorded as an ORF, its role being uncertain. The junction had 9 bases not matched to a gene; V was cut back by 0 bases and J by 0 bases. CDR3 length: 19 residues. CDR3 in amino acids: CASSQSPGQGPYSNQPQHF. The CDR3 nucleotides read TGCGCCAGCAGTCAATCTCCGGGACAGGGTCCTTATAGCAATCAGCCCCAGCATTTT.

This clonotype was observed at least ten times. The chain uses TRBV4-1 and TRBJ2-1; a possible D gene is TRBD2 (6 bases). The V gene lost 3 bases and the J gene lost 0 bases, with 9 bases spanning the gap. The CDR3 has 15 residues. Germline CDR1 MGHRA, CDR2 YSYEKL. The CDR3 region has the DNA TGCGCCAGCAGCCAGCTAGCGAACTCCTACAATGAGCAGTTCTTC. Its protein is CASSQLANSYNEQFF.

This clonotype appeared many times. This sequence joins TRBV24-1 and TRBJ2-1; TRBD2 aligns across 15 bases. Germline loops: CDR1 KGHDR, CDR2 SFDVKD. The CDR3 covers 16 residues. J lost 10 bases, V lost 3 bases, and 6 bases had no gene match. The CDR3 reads CATSDTGLAGGEEQFF. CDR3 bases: TGTGCCACCAGTGATACTGGACTAGCGGGAGGGGAGGAGCAGTTCTTC.

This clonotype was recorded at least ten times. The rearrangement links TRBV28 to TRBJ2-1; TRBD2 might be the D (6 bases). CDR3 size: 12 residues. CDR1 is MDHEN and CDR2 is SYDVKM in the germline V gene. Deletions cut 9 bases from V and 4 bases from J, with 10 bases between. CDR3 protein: CASGRPYNEQFF. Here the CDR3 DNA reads TGTGCCAGTGGGAGGCCTTACAATGAGCAGTTCTTC.

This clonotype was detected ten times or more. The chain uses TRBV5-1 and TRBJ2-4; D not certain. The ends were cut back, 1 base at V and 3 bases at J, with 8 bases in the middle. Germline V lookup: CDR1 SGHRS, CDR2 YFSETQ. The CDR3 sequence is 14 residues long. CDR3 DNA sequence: TGCGCCAGCAGCTTGAAGGGTAGCAAAAACATTCAGTACTTC. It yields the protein CASSLKGSKNIQYF.

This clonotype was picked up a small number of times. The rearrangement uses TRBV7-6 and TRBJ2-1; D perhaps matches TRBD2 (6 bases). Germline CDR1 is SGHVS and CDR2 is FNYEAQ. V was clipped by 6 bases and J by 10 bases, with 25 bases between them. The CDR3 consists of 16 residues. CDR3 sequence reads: CASRETTGLSTNEQFF. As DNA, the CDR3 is TGTGCCAGCAGAGAAACTACGGGACTCTCAACTAACGAGCAGTTCTTC.

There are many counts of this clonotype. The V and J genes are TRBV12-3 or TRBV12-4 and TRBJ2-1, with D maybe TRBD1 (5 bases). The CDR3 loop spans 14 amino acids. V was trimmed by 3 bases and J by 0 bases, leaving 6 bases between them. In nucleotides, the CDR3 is TGTGCCAGCAGTTTCCAGGGCTCCTACAATGAGCAGTTCTTC. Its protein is CASSFQGSYNEQFF.

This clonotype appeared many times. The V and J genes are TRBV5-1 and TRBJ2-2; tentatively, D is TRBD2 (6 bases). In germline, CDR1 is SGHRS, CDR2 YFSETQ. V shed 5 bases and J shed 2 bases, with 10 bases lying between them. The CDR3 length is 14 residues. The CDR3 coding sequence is TGCGCCAGCAGAGCCGGGGGAAACACCGGGGAGCTGTTTTTT. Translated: CASRAGGNTGELFF.

This CDR3 is CASSEAVFPPGQFF. The CDR3 bases are TGTGCCAGCAGTGAAGCGGTCTTCCCACCGGGGCAGTTCTTC. V and J are TRBV6-1 and TRBJ2-1; no definite D call. The V gene's germline CDR1 is MNHNS and CDR2 SASEGT. With 0 bases removed from V and 12 bases from J, the gap between germline ends came to 15 bases. The CDR3 has 14 amino acids.

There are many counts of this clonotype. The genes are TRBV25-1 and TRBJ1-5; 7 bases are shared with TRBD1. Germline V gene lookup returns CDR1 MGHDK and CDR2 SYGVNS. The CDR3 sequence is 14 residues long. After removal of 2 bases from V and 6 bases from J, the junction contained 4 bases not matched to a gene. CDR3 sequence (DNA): TGTGCCAGCAGTGAACAGGGGGAGGCTCAGCCCCAGCATTTT. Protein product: CASSEQGEAQPQHF.

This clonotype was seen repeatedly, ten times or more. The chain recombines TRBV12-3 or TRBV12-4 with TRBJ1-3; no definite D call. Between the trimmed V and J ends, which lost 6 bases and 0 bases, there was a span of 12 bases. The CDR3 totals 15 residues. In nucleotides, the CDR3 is TGTGCCAGCAGCCCTAGCATAGCCTCTGGAAACACCATATATTTT. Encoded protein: CASSPSIASGNTIYF.

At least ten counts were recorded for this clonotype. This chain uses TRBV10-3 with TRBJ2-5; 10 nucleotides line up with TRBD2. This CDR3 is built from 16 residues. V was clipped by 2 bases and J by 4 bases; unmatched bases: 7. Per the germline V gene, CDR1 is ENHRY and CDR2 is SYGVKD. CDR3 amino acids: CAISEEGASGRETQYF. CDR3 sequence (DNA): TGTGCCATCAGTGAGGAGGGGGCTAGCGGGAGAGAGACCCAGTACTTC.

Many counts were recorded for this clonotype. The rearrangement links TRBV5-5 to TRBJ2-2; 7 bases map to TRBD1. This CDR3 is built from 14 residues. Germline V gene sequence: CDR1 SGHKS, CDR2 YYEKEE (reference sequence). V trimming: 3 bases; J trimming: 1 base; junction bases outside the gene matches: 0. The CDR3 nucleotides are TGTGCCAGCAGCTGGGACAGGAACACCGGGGAGCTGTTTTTT. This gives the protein CASSWDRNTGELFF. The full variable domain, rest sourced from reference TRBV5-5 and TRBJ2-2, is DAGVTQSPTHLIKTRGQQVTLRCSPISGHKSVSWYQQVLGQGPQFIFQYYEKEERGRGNFPDRFSARQFPNYSSELNVNALLLGDSALYLCASSWDRNTGELFFGEGSRLTVL.

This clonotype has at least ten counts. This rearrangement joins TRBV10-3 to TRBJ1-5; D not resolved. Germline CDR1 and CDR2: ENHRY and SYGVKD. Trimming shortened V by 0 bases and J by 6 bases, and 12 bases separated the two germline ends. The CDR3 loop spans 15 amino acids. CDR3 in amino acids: CAISESSRFTQPQHF. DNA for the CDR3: TGTGCCATCAGTGAGTCGTCCCGGTTTACTCAGCCCCAGCATTTT.

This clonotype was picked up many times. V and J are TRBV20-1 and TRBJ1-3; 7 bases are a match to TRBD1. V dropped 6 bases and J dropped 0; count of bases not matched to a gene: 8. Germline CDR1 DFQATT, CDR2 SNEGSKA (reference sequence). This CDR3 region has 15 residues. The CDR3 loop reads CSASDRASSGNTIYF. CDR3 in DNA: TGCAGTGCGTCTGACAGGGCGAGCTCTGGAAACACCATATATTTT.

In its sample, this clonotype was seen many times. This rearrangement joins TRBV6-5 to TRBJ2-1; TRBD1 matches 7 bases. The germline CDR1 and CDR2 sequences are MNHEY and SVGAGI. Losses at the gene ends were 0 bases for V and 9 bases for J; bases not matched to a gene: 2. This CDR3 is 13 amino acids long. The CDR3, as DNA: TGTGCCAGCAGTTACTCAGCAGGGGGTGAGCAGTTCTTC. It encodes CASSYSAGGEQFF.

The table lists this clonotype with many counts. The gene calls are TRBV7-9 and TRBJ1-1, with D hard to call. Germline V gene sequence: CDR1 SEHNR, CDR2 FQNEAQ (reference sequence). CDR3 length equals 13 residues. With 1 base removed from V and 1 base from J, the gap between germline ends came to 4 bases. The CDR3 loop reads CASSLDRNTEAFF. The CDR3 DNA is TGTGCCAGCAGCTTAGACCGGAACACTGAAGCTTTCTTT.

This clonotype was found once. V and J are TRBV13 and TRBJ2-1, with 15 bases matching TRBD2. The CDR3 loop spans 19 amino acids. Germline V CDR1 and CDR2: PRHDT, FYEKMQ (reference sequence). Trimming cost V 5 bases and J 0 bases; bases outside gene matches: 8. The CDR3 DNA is TGTGCCAGCAGCCCCGGGACTAGCGGGAGGCCGAGCTCCTACAATGAGCAGTTCTTC. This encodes CASSPGTSGRPSSYNEQFF.

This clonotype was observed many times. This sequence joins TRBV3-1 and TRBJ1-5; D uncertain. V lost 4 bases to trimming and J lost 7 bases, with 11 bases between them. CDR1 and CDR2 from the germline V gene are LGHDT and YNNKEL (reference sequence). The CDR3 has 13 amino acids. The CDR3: CASSRSQEQPQHF. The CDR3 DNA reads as TGTGCCAGCAGCCGCTCCCAAGAGCAGCCCCAGCATTTT.

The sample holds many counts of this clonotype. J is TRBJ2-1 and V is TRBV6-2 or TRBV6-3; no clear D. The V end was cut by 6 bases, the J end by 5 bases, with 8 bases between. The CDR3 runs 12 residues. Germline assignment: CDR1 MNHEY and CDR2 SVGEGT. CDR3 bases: TGTGCCAGCAGCCCTGAAGACAATGAGCAGTTCTTC. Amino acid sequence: CASSPEDNEQFF.